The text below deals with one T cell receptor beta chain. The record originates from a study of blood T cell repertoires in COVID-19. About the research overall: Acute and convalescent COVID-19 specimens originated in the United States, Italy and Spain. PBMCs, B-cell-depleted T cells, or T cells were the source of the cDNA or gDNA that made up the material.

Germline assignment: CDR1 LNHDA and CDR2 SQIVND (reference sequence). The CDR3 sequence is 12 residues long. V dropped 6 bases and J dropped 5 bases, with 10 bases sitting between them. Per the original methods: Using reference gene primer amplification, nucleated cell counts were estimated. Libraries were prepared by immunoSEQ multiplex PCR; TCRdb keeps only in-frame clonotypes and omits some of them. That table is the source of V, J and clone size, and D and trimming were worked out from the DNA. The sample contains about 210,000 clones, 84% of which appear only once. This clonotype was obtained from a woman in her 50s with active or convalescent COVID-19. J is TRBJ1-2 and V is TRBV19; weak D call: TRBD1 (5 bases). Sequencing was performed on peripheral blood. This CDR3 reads CASRTDSYGYTF. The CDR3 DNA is TGTGCCAGTAGGACCGACAGTTATGGCTACACCTTC.